Presented here are 17 T cell receptor beta chains from one specimen sequenced in a study of graft-versus-host responses after intestinal transplantation. Data came from immunoSEQ multiplex PCR; TCRdb stores just in-frame clones and leaves some out. Among roughly 98,000 clones listed, about 93% were seen once. The antigens these receptors bind are not known. The sample was unstimulated CD8+ T cells sorted from spleen or lymph node cells, taken before transplant. The receptors here all came from a human donor who was the organ donor for an intestinal transplant.

The gene calls are TRBV7-8 and TRBJ1-2; TRBD1 aligns across 7 bases. The V gene end was trimmed by 1 base and the J gene end by 4 bases; junction bases not matched to a gene: 9. Germline V gives CDR1 SGHVS, CDR2 FQNEAQ. This CDR3 spans 16 amino acids. The CDR3 sequence: CASSLESRGPGYGYTF. As DNA, the CDR3 is TGTGCCAGCAGCTTAGAGTCTAGGGGGCCGGGCTATGGCTACACCTTC.

The chain links TRBV28 to TRBJ1-3, with D possibly matching TRBD1 (5 bases). V lost 4 bases to trimming and J lost 3 bases, with 10 bases between them. From germline, CDR1 is MDHEN and CDR2 SYDVKM. The CDR3 extends over 14 amino acids. The CDR3 region is CASSYQGFGNTIYF. Written as DNA, the CDR3 is TGTGCCAGCAGTTATCAGGGATTTGGAAACACCATATATTTT.

This clone appeared once. The chain has TRBV29-1 and TRBJ2-7; D gene ambiguous. The length of the CDR3 is 11 residues. Germline assignment: CDR1 SQVTM and CDR2 ANQGSEA. The V end lost 6 bases, the J end lost 2 bases, and 8 bases lay between the germline ends. The CDR3 region has the DNA TGCAGCGTATCCCTACCCTACGAGCAGTACTTC. This encodes CSVSLPYEQYF.

The chain employs TRBV29-1 and TRBJ1-1; D unclear. Germline CDR1 reads SQVTM; CDR2 reads ANQGSEA. There are 13 residues in the CDR3. The V and J ends lost 1 base and 3 bases respectively, with 9 bases between them. The CDR3 reads CSVEVGGHTEAFF. CDR3 coding DNA: TGCAGCGTTGAAGTCGGAGGGCACACTGAAGCTTTCTTT.

This clone was found a few times. For the CDR3, the DNA is TGCGCCAGCAGCCAAATCGGGAGCGGGAACGAGCAGTACTTC. Translating gives CASSQIGSGNEQYF. The chain has TRBV4-3 and TRBJ2-7; 7 nucleotides agree with TRBD2. This CDR3 region has 14 residues. V was clipped by 2 bases and J by 5 bases; unmatched bases: 6. The germline V gene has CDR1 LGHNA and CDR2 YSLEER.

V gene TRBV19 combines with J gene TRBJ2-7; 13 nucleotides match TRBD2. Per the germline V gene, CDR1 is LNHDA and CDR2 is SQIVND (reference sequence). This CDR3 contains 15 residues. Trimming took 6 bases from V and 2 from J; bases not matched to a gene: 4. The CDR3: CASSPTSGRAYEQYF. In DNA, the CDR3 is TGTGCCAGTAGCCCAACTAGCGGGAGGGCCTACGAGCAGTACTTC.

This clone was detected once. J is TRBJ2-7 and V is TRBV5-6; weak D call: TRBD1 (6 bases). This CDR3 region has 13 residues. The V end lost 2 bases, the J end lost 5 bases, and 11 bases lay between the germline ends. Per the germline V gene, CDR1 is SGHDT and CDR2 is YYEEEE. The CDR3 bases are TGTGCCAGCAGCTTCGGGGACATTAACGAGCAGTACTTC. The encoded protein is CASSFGDINEQYF. The variable domain in full, with the rest retrieved from reference TRBV5-6 and TRBJ2-7, is DAGVTQSPTHLIKTRGQQVTLRCSPKSGHDTVSWYQQALGQGPQFIFQYYEEEERQRGNFPDRFSGHQFPNYSSELNVNALLLGDSALYLCASSFGDINEQYFGPGTRLTVT.

The chain recombines TRBV7-9 with TRBJ1-2; 7 bases are a match to TRBD1. CDR1 and CDR2 (germline): SEHNR, FQNEAQ (reference sequence). V was pared by 3 bases and J by 8 bases, with 3 bases of the junction left unmatched. This CDR3 spans 12 amino acids. The CDR3 loop is CASSLTGSGYTF. The DNA of the CDR3 is TGTGCCAGCAGCTTGACAGGGTCAGGCTACACCTTC.

The J gene is TRBJ1-2, the V gene TRBV19; tentative D call: TRBD1 (5 bases). The CDR3 is made up of 16 amino acids. The germline CDR1 and CDR2 sequences are LNHDA and SQIVND (reference sequence). The V gene lost 3 bases and the J gene lost 8 bases, with 22 bases spanning the gap. The chain's CDR3 is CASSIRRRGAIQGYTF. For the CDR3, the DNA is TGTGCCAGTAGTATCAGGCGGAGGGGCGCGATCCAGGGCTACACCTTC.

The chain joins TRBV5-6 to TRBJ2-4, with D possibly being TRBD2 (5 bases). The CDR3 sequence is 15 residues long. The germline gives CDR1 SGHDT, CDR2 YYEEEE. The V and J ends lost 3 bases and 0 bases respectively, with 10 bases between them. CDR3 in amino acids: CASSSAAIAKNIQYF. In DNA, the CDR3 is TGTGCCAGCAGCTCAGCGGCCATAGCCAAAAACATTCAGTACTTC.

This chain connects TRBV27 to TRBJ1-1; TRBD1 agrees at 8 bases. Germline-derived CDR1 and CDR2 are MNHEY and SMNVEV (reference sequence). The CDR3 loop spans 15 amino acids. The V gene end was trimmed by 4 bases and the J gene end by 2 bases; junction bases not matched to a gene: 6. CDR3 residues: CASSWVTGANTEAFF. CDR3 nucleotide sequence: TGTGCCAGCAGTTGGGTGACAGGGGCTAACACTGAAGCTTTCTTT.

The chain's CDR3 is CASSLFDRGVGSGANVLTF. CDR3 in DNA: TGTGCCAGCAGCTTGTTCGACAGGGGAGTTGGCTCTGGGGCCAACGTCCTGACTTTC. V gene TRBV5-6 combines with J gene TRBJ2-6, with 8 bases lining up with TRBD1. The CDR3 has 19 residues. V dropped 1 base and J dropped 0; count of bases not matched to a gene: 9. Per the germline V gene, CDR1 is SGHDT and CDR2 is YYEEEE.

A single count supports this clone. The chain is built from TRBV9 and TRBJ1-1; D is unresolved. The CDR3 runs 15 residues. Germline V CDR1 and CDR2: SGDLS, YYNGEE. Trimming pared 0 bases from V and 5 bases from J, leaving 14 bases between. The CDR3 loop reads CASSVAGGEGTEAFF. The CDR3 DNA sequence: TGTGCCAGCAGCGTAGCGGGCGGGGAGGGTACTGAAGCTTTCTTT.

The V and J genes are TRBV11-2 and TRBJ2-5; TRBD2 might be the D (6 bases). From germline, CDR1 is SGHAT and CDR2 FQNNGV. This CDR3 contains 18 residues. Between the trimmed V and J ends, which lost 5 bases and 3 bases, there was a span of 25 bases. CDR3 DNA: TGTGCCAGCAGCCCCATTAGGAGGGTTCGGGGAAAAAAAGAGACCCAGTACTTC. Protein sequence: CASSPIRRVRGKKETQYF.

The chain combines TRBV6-5 with TRBJ2-5; 9 bases are a match to TRBD1. CDR1 is MNHEY, CDR2 SVGAGI, per germline. V lost 4 bases and J lost 11; bases outside the gene matches: 11. The CDR3 is made up of 14 amino acids. The CDR3 bases are TGTGCCAGCAGTTCCCGGGACAGGGTAAGGGAGCAGTACTTC. As protein: CASSSRDRVREQYF.

This clone appeared a single time. Here the CDR3 DNA reads TGTGCCAGTAGTATCGGGACATCGTCCTACGAGCAGTACTTC. Translation gives CASSIGTSSYEQYF. The V call is TRBV19, the J call TRBJ2-7, with D possibly TRBD1 on 6 matching bases. Between the trimmed V and J ends, which lost 3 bases and 1 base, there was a span of 10 bases. The CDR3 has 14 amino acids. Germline CDR1 LNHDA, CDR2 SQIVND (reference sequence).

Here the CDR3 reads CAWTEGAPYEQYF. The CDR3 DNA reads as TGTGCCTGGACCGAGGGGGCCCCCTACGAGCAGTACTTC. The chain links TRBV30 to TRBJ2-7; the match to TRBD1 covers 7 bases. This CDR3 has 13 residues. CDR1 and CDR2 from the germline V gene are GTSNPN and SVGIG (reference sequence). V lost 4 bases and J lost 2; bases outside the gene matches: 5.